The 2 T cell receptor beta chains presented below share a single source sample, sequenced in a study of cytomegalovirus exposure and HLA in healthy donors. The PCR was carried out with 60 Vbeta primers and 13 Jbeta primers. Clones were read by immunoSEQ multiplex PCR, and TCRdb kept only the in-frame ones, dropping some. The sample holds 150,000 to 250,000 clones, 79% seen once. The specimen sequenced was PBMCs. The receptor set was obtained from a girl under 18 in good health and CMV-seropositive.

V gene TRBV6-1 combines with J gene TRBJ1-6, with TRBD1 identical over 7 bases. The CDR3 consists of 17 residues. Trimming cost V 1 base and J 14 bases; bases outside gene matches: 17. Germline values: CDR1 MNHNS, CDR2 SASEGT. CDR3 bases: TGTGCCAGCAGTGAAGTGATCCGCCTCCGGGACAGCCCTTCCCTCCACTTT. It codes for CASSEVIRLRDSPSLHF.

The rearrangement joins TRBV9 to TRBJ2-3, with a possible D match to TRBD2 (5 bases). V was trimmed by 4 bases and J by 4 bases, leaving 13 bases between them. Germline loops: CDR1 SGDLS, CDR2 YYNGEE. The CDR3 totals 14 residues. The CDR3 nucleotides are TGTGCCAGCAGCCCCGGACCCGGGGCAGATACGCAGTATTTT. Amino acids: CASSPGPGADTQYF.